One sample yielded the 21 T cell receptor beta chains listed below, sequenced in a study of blood T cell repertoires in COVID-19. The table came from immunoSEQ multiplex PCR; TCRdb's copy has only in-frame clones and leaves some out. The sample lists about 140,000 clones; about 90% were seen once. Sequencing was carried out using peripheral blood. The receptors were gathered from a woman in her fifties or sixties with acute or convalescent COVID-19.

The chain carries TRBV19 and TRBJ1-2; perhaps TRBD1 as D (6 bases). The CDR3 length is 13 residues. Trimming took 6 bases from V and 4 from J, leaving 12 bases between them. From germline, CDR1 is LNHDA and CDR2 SQIVND (reference sequence). For the CDR3, the DNA is TGTGCCAGTAGCTGGGACACTGGCTATGGCTACACCTTC. This encodes CASSWDTGYGYTF.

The chain carries TRBV19 and TRBJ1-6; 9 bases match TRBD1. Losses at the gene ends were 5 bases for V and 7 bases for J; bases not matched to a gene: 9. The CDR3 is made up of 16 amino acids. The V gene's germline CDR1 is LNHDA and CDR2 SQIVND (reference sequence). The CDR3 DNA reads TGTGCCAGTAGTCCCCAAGCCACAGGGGGCAATTCACCCCTCCACTTT. It encodes CASSPQATGGNSPLHF.

The chain couples TRBV11-3 to TRBJ2-3; 8 bases align to TRBD2. V trimming: 2 bases; J trimming: 11 bases; junction bases outside the gene matches: 9. Germline values: CDR1 SGHNT, CDR2 YENEEA. The CDR3 is made up of 14 amino acids. The CDR3 sequence is CASSLPYGGAQQYF. The DNA for the CDR3 is TGTGCCAGCAGCTTACCTTACGGGGGGGCGCAGCAGTATTTT.

The chain couples TRBV2 to TRBJ2-7; D not resolved. Trimming cost V 7 bases and J 3 bases, with 7 bases left between them. Germline loops: CDR1 SNHLY, CDR2 FYNNEI. The CDR3 has 11 amino acids. The CDR3 here is CASKRYYEQYF. CDR3 bases: TGTGCCAGCAAACGGTACTACGAGCAGTACTTC.

The chain recombines TRBV14 with TRBJ2-1; 9 positions match TRBD2. With 1 base clipped from V and 10 bases from J, the junction kept 8 bases outside the gene matches. The CDR3 is 15 residues long. Germline V gene lookup returns CDR1 SGHDN and CDR2 FVKESK. The CDR3 here is CASSQVGLAGLEQFF. The CDR3 DNA follows: TGTGCCAGCAGCCAAGTCGGGCTAGCGGGGCTAGAGCAGTTCTTC.

The chain employs TRBV30 and TRBJ2-7; 9 nucleotides line up with TRBD1. The V gene's germline CDR1 is GTSNPN and CDR2 SVGIG (reference sequence). The CDR3 runs 15 residues. J was trimmed by 3 bases and V by 2 bases; bases with no gene match: 8. The CDR3, as DNA: TGTGCCTGGAGTCCTTCCGGGACAGGGAACTACGAGCAGTACTTC. Translated, it gives CAWSPSGTGNYEQYF.

This sequence joins TRBV5-1 and TRBJ1-5; maybe TRBD1 (5 bases). The CDR3 runs 14 residues. Germline CDR1 and CDR2: SGHRS and YFSETQ. V shed 4 bases and J shed 5 bases, with 13 bases lying between them. CDR3 sequence reads: CASSTGTPDQPQHF. The DNA of the CDR3 is TGCGCCAGCAGCACCGGGACTCCCGATCAGCCCCAGCATTTT.

The rearrangement uses TRBV28 and TRBJ1-2; TRBD1 might be the D (6 bases). The V end was cut by 4 bases, the J end by 2 bases, with 17 bases between. The germline CDR1 and CDR2 sequences are MDHEN and SYDVKM. CDR3 length: 16 residues. CDR3 nucleotides: TGTGCCAGCAGTTCTCAACTAAGACAGGCGAACTATGGCTACACCTTC. Encoded protein: CASSSQLRQANYGYTF.

In nucleotides, the CDR3 is TGTGCCAGTCGACCCGGCCGGGGAGCCGGGGAGCTGTTTTTT. The encoded protein is CASRPGRGAGELFF. V is TRBV19 and J is TRBJ2-2; D perhaps matches TRBD2 (5 bases). The CDR3 has 14 residues. The germline CDR1 and CDR2 sequences are LNHDA and SQIVND (reference sequence). V was pared by 8 bases and J by 6 bases, with 16 bases between.

This rearrangement joins TRBV6-1 to TRBJ2-7, with 8 bases that match TRBD1. CDR3 length: 19 amino acids. J lost 3 bases, V lost 1 base, and 17 bases had no gene match. In germline, CDR1 is MNHNS, CDR2 SASEGT. The CDR3 region is CASSEDVTGVAPFVYEQYF. The CDR3 DNA is TGTGCCAGCAGTGAAGACGTGACAGGGGTTGCGCCTTTCGTCTACGAGCAGTACTTC.

This rearrangement joins TRBV28 to TRBJ1-1; D gene unclear. Germline loops: CDR1 MDHEN, CDR2 SYDVKM. CDR3 length equals 15 residues. Between the trimmed V and J ends, which lost 7 bases and 3 bases, there was a span of 18 bases. The CDR3 is CASIPPVGSYTEAFF. CDR3 DNA sequence: TGTGCCAGCATCCCACCTGTGGGGAGTTACACTGAAGCTTTCTTT.

The chain combines TRBV2 with TRBJ1-1; D perhaps matches TRBD1 (5 bases). Germline loops: CDR1 SNHLY, CDR2 FYNNEI. The CDR3 totals 16 residues. The V end was cut by 2 bases, the J end by 0 bases, with 13 bases between. In DNA, the CDR3 is TGTGCCAGCAGTGAATATGGGGCGGGGGTGAACACTGAAGCTTTCTTT. Translation: CASSEYGAGVNTEAFF. Together with reference TRBV2 and TRBJ1-1, the CDR3 gives the full variable domain: EPEVTQTPSHQVTQMGQEVILRCVPISNHLYFYWYRQILGQKVEFLVSFYNNEISEKSEIFDDQFSVERPDGSNFTLKIRSTKLEDSAMYFCASSEYGAGVNTEAFFGQGTRLTVV.

This chain joins TRBV30 and TRBJ1-1, with TRBD1 as a possible D gene (5 bases). This CDR3 is built from 11 residues. Germline V gene data show CDR1 as GTSNPN and CDR2 as SVGIG (reference sequence). Trimming left V 2 bases short and J 6 bases short, with 7 bases between. Here the CDR3 reads CAWSPGAEAFF. As DNA, the CDR3 is TGTGCCTGGAGTCCGGGGGCTGAAGCTTTCTTT.

This clone has a single count. This chain joins TRBV7-9 and TRBJ1-1; D ambiguous. Trimming stripped 4 bases from V and 4 bases from J, with 10 bases between. The CDR3 contains 13 residues. The V gene's germline CDR1 is SEHNR and CDR2 FQNEAQ (reference sequence). The DNA for the CDR3 is TGTGCCAGCAGCTATATAGCGGCCACTGAAGCTTTCTTT. Translation gives CASSYIAATEAFF.

The chain recombines TRBV7-2 with TRBJ1-4; D unclear. V was pared by 3 bases and J by 0 bases, with 5 bases between. Germline V CDR1 and CDR2: SGHTA, FQGNSA. The CDR3 has 14 amino acids. The CDR3 is CASSFSPTNEKLFF. In DNA form, the CDR3 reads TGTGCCAGCAGCTTCAGTCCAACTAATGAAAAACTGTTTTTT. The full variable domain, in which reference TRBV7-2 and TRBJ1-4 provide the parts outside the CDR3, is GAGVSQSPSNKVTEKGKDVELRCDPISGHTALYWYRQSLGQGLEFLIYFQGNSAPDKSGLPSDRFSAERTGGSVSTLTIQRTQQEDSAVYLCASSFSPTNEKLFFGSGTQLSVL.

The gene calls are TRBV2 and TRBJ1-5; no clear D gene. The V end lost 5 bases, the J end lost 3 bases, and 11 bases lay between the germline ends. The CDR3 loop spans 14 amino acids. In germline, CDR1 is SNHLY, CDR2 FYNNEI. The CDR3 is CASSRERTNQPQHF. CDR3 DNA: TGTGCCAGCAGTCGGGAACGGACCAATCAGCCCCAGCATTTT.

The CDR3 DNA sequence: TGTGCCAGTAGGGAAGGGGCCAACTATGGCTACACCTTC. Its protein product is CASREGANYGYTF. The chain employs TRBV19 and TRBJ1-2, with a possible D match to TRBD1 (5 bases). V lost 6 bases and J lost 2, with 10 bases in between. The germline V gene encodes CDR1 LNHDA and CDR2 SQIVND (reference sequence). This CDR3 is 13 amino acids long. Based on the CDR3 plus reference TRBV19 and TRBJ1-2, the full variable domain is DGGITQSPKYLFRKEGQNVTLSCEQNLNHDAMYWYRQDPGQGLRLIYYSQIVNDFQKGDIAEGYSVSREKKESFPLTVTSAQKNPTAFYLCASREGANYGYTFGSGTRLTVV.

The rearrangement links TRBV5-1 to TRBJ1-2; 7 nucleotides line up with TRBD1. With 4 bases clipped from V and 5 bases from J, the junction kept 11 bases outside the gene matches. Germline values: CDR1 SGHRS, CDR2 YFSETQ. The CDR3 covers 15 residues. The CDR3 nucleotides read TGCGCCAGCAGCCTGCTGACGGACAGGCGATATGGCTACACCTTC. Translation: CASSLLTDRRYGYTF. Supplemented by reference TRBV5-1 and TRBJ1-2, the full variable domain reads KAGVTQTPRYLIKTRGQQVTLSCSPISGHRSVSWYQQTPGQGLQFLFEYFSETQRNKGNFPGRFSGRQFSNSRSEMNVSTLELGDSALYLCASSLLTDRRYGYTFGSGTRLTVV.

This clone was seen a handful of times. This sequence joins TRBV2 and TRBJ1-6; 7 bases line up with TRBD1. Germline assignment: CDR1 SNHLY and CDR2 FYNNEI. This CDR3 has 13 amino acids. After removal of 7 bases from V and 10 bases from J, the junction contained 7 bases not matched to a gene. The CDR3 loop reads CASTGQGESPLHF. For the CDR3, the DNA is TGTGCCAGCACAGGCCAGGGGGAATCACCCCTCCACTTT.

The rearrangement uses TRBV27 and TRBJ2-1, with TRBD2 identical over 7 bases. V was pared by 5 bases and J by 9 bases, with 13 bases of the junction left unmatched. The CDR3 contains 15 residues. Germline V lookup: CDR1 MNHEY, CDR2 SMNVEV (reference sequence). CDR3 sequence: CASSPSGTNLGEQFF. The CDR3, as DNA: TGTGCCAGCAGTCCATCCGGGACTAACCTTGGTGAGCAGTTCTTC.

The chain links TRBV5-1 to TRBJ1-1; D unclear. The germline CDR1 and CDR2 sequences are SGHRS and YFSETQ. This CDR3 contains 12 residues. Trimming took off 2 bases at V and 7 bases at J, with 9 bases between the two ends. CDR3 DNA sequence: TGCGCCAGCAGCTTAAGAGGGAGTGAAGCTTTCTTT. This codes for CASSLRGSEAFF.